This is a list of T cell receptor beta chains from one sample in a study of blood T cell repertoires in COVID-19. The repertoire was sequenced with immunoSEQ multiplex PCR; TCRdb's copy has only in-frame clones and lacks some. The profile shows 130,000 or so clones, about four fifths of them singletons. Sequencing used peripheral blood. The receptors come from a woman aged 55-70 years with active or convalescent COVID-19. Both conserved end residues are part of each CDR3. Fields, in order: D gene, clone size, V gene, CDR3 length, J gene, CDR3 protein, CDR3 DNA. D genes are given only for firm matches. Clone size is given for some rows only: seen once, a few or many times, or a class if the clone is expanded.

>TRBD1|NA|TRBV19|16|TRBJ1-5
CASSKVGGQGNQPQHF
TGTGCCAGTAGTAAAGTCGGCGGACAGGGCAATCAGCCCCAGCATTTT
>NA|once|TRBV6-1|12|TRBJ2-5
CASSEVRETQYF
TGTGCCAGCAGTGAAGTCCGAGAGACCCAGTACTTC
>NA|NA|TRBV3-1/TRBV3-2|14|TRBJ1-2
CASSQDQSNYGYTF
TGTGCCAGCAGCCAAGATCAGTCTAACTATGGCTACACCTTC
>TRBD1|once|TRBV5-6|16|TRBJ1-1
CASSPGTGWEGTEAFF
TGTGCCAGCAGCCCCGGGACAGGGTGGGAAGGCACTGAAGCTTTCTTT
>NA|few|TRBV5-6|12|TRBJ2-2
CASKRRTGELFF
TGTGCCAGCAAACGGCGGACCGGGGAGCTGTTTTTT
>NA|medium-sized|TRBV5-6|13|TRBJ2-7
CASSSTPSYEQYF
TGTGCCAGCAGCTCAACACCTAGCTACGAGCAGTACTTC
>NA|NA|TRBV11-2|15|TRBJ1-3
CASSLEQVSGNTIYF
TGTGCCAGCAGCTTAGAACAGGTCTCTGGAAACACCATATATTTT
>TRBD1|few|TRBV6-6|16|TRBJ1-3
CASSSGGSIAGNTIYF
TGTGCCAGCAGTTCAGGGGGAAGTATTGCTGGAAACACCATATATTTT
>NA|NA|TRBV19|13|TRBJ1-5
CASSQGRNQPQHF
TGTGCCAGTAGTCAGGGGCGCAATCAGCCCCAGCATTTT
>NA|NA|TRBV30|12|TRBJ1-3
CAWSLGENTIYF
TGTGCCTGGAGTCTAGGAGAAAACACCATATATTTT
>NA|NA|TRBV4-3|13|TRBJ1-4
CASSLQVNEKLFF
TGCGCCAGCAGTCTACAGGTTAATGAAAAACTGTTTTTT
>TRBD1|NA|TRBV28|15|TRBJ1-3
CASSSRTGLDNTIYF
TGTGCCAGCAGTTCGCGGACAGGGCTGGACAACACCATATATTTT
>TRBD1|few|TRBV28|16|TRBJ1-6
CASSLSQGEGNSPLHF
TGTGCCAGCAGTTTGTCACAGGGGGAAGGAAATTCACCCCTCCACTTT
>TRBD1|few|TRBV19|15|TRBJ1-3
CASSGQGDSGNTIYF
TGTGCCAGTAGCGGACAGGGGGACTCTGGAAACACCATATATTTT
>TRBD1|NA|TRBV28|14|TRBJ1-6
CASRGDSDNSPLHF
TGTGCCAGCCGTGGGGACAGTGATAATTCACCCCTCCACTTT
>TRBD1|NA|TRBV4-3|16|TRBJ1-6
CASSQAYGTDNSPLHF
TGCGCCAGCAGCCAAGCTTACGGGACAGATAATTCACCCCTCCACTTT
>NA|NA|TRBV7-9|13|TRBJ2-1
CASSPGWGDEQFF
TGTGCCAGCAGCCCGGGGTGGGGGGATGAGCAGTTCTTC
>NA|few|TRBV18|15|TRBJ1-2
CASSPVEGATYGYTF
TGTGCCAGCTCACCAGTCGAAGGGGCTACCTATGGCTACACCTTC
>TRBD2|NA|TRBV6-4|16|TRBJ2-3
CASSIAGGPGTDTQYF
TGTGCCAGCAGTATAGCGGGAGGGCCCGGCACAGATACGCAGTATTTT
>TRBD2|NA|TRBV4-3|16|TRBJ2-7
CASSQELISGVYEQYF
TGCGCCAGCAGCCAAGAGCTCATTAGCGGGGTCTACGAGCAGTACTTC
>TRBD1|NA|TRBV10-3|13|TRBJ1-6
CASRTGYDSPLHF
TGTGCCAGCCGGACAGGGTATGATTCACCCCTCCACTTT
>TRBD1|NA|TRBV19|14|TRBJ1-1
CASSLTGGDTEAFF
TGTGCCAGTAGTCTGACAGGGGGAGACACTGAAGCTTTCTTT
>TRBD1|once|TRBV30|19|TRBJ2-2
CAWSVRRTGAQDNTGELFF
TGTGCCTGGAGTGTACGCCGGACAGGGGCACAGGATAACACCGGGGAGCTGTTTTTT
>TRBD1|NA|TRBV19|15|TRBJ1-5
CASSDRGNSNQPQHF
TGTGCCAGTAGTGACAGGGGAAATAGCAATCAGCCCCAGCATTTT
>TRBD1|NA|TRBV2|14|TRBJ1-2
CASSVVDRGHGYTF
TGTGCCAGCAGTGTGGTGGACAGGGGTCATGGCTACACCTTC
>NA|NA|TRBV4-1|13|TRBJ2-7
CASSPKAGVEQYF
TGCGCCAGCAGCCCGAAGGCAGGGGTGGAGCAGTACTTC
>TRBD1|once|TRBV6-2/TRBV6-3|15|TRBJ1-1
CASSYGQGWNTEAFF
TGTGCCAGCAGTTACGGACAGGGATGGAACACTGAAGCTTTCTTT
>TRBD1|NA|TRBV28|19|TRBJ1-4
CASSFLFVYRTGSGEKLFF
TGTGCCAGCAGTTTTCTATTTGTTTATCGGACAGGGTCCGGTGAAAAACTGTTTTTT
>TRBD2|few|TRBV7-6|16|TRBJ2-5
CASSLGLAGEEETQYF
TGTGCCAGCAGCTTAGGACTAGCGGGAGAGGAGGAGACCCAGTACTTC
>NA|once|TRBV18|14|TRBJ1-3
CASSPESSGNTIYF
TGTGCCAGCTCACCGGAGAGCTCTGGAAACACCATATATTTT
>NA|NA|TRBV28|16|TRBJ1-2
CASSSSGTSLLYGYTF
TGTGCCAGCAGTTCCTCCGGGACATCCCTTTTGTATGGCTACACCTTC
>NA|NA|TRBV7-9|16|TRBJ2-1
CASSLIGTLATNEQFF
TGTGCCAGCAGCTTGATCGGGACTCTCGCGACCAATGAGCAGTTCTTC
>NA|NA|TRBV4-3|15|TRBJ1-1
CASSQGRQGGTEAFF
TGCGCCAGCAGCCAAGGGAGGCAGGGAGGGACTGAAGCTTTCTTT
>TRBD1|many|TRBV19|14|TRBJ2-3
CASTDRGQGDTQYF
TGTGCCAGTACCGACAGGGGGCAGGGAGATACGCAGTATTTT
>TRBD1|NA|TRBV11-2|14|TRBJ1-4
CASSLQGQGEKLFF
TGTGCCAGCAGCTTACAGGGACAGGGCGAAAAACTGTTTTTT
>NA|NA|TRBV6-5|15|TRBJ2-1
CASTTDKFTYNEQFF
TGTGCCAGCACCACCGACAAATTTACCTACAATGAGCAGTTCTTC
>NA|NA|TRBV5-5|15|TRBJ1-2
CASSLFSQGNYGYTF
TGTGCCAGCAGCTTGTTCAGTCAGGGGAACTATGGCTACACCTTC
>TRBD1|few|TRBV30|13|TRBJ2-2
CAWKGQYTGELFF
TGTGCCTGGAAGGGACAGTACACCGGGGAGCTGTTTTTT
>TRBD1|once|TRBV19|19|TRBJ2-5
CASSMGRANGQGNQETQYF
TGTGCCAGTAGTATGGGAAGGGCAAACGGACAGGGGAACCAAGAGACCCAGTACTTC
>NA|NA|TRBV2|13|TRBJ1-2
CASSVRDWRGYTF
TGTGCCAGCAGTGTCAGGGATTGGAGAGGCTACACCTTC
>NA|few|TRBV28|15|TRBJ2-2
CASSAPGLNTGELFF
TGTGCCAGCAGTGCCCCAGGCCTGAACACCGGGGAGCTGTTTTTT
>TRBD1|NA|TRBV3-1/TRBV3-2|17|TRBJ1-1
CASSRHTGTASNTEAFF
TGTGCCAGCAGCCGACATACCGGGACAGCCTCGAACACTGAAGCTTTCTTT
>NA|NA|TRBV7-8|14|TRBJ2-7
CASSLASGPYEQYF
TGTGCCAGCAGCTTAGCGAGCGGGCCCTACGAGCAGTACTTC
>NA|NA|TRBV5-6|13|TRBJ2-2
CASSLSYTGELFF
TGTGCCAGCAGCTTGTCCTATACCGGGGAGCTGTTTTTT
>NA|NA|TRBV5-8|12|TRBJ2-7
CASSLSRVVQYF
TGTGCCAGCAGCTTGTCCAGGGTGGTGCAGTACTTC
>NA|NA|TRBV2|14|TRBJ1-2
CASSENRDQGGYTF
TGTGCCAGCAGTGAAAACAGGGACCAGGGGGGCTACACCTTC